A single sample is the source of the 18 T cell receptor beta chains below, sequenced in a study of blood T cell repertoires in COVID-19. Data came from immunoSEQ multiplex PCR; TCRdb stores just in-frame clones and leaves some out. This table holds 150,000 to 200,000 clones, over 75% found once. The sequencing sample was made of peripheral blood. The receptors shown here come from a man between 50 and 59 years old with acute or convalescent COVID-19.

This chain uses TRBV4-1 with TRBJ2-2; D is possibly TRBD2 (5 bases). Germline CDR1 MGHRA, CDR2 YSYEKL. The CDR3 covers 14 residues. V was shortened by 6 bases and J by 5 bases, with 13 bases between the two germline ends. CDR3 sequence: CASSRGEGTGELFF. As DNA, the CDR3 is TGCGCCAGCAGTCGGGGTGAGGGAACCGGGGAGCTGTTTTTT.

This chain uses TRBV6-5 with TRBJ2-2; 10 bases are shared with TRBD1. The CDR3 covers 15 residues. V shed 6 bases, J shed 4 bases, and the junction held 5 bases outside the gene matches. CDR1 and CDR2 (germline): MNHEY, SVGAGI. CDR3 region: CASRTGTGATGELFF. The DNA for the CDR3 is TGTGCCAGCAGAACCGGGACAGGGGCCACCGGGGAGCTGTTTTTT.

The CDR3 region is CASSQERGGLNEQFF. CDR3 nucleotides: TGCGCCAGCAGCCAAGAGCGGGGGGGTTTGAATGAGCAGTTCTTC. This chain links TRBV4-1 with TRBJ2-1; 9 positions match TRBD2. V shed 0 bases, J shed 7 bases, and the junction held 4 bases outside the gene matches. Per germline, CDR1 MGHRA and CDR2 YSYEKL. CDR3 size: 15 residues.

The chain has TRBV3-1 (or the pseudogene TRBV3-2) and TRBJ2-1; 15 bases fit TRBD2. Trimming at V came to 3 bases and at J to 10 bases, leaving 4 bases not matched to a gene. CDR3 length equals 15 residues. Germline V gives CDR1 LGHDT, CDR2 YNNKEL (reference sequence). The CDR3 DNA is TGTGCCAGCAGCCACCGGACTAGCGGGAGGGGCGAGCAGTTCTTC. Translation: CASSHRTSGRGEQFF.

This sequence joins TRBV5-4 and TRBJ1-4, with 10 bases identical to TRBD1. Trimming at V came to 3 bases and at J to 5 bases, leaving 10 bases not matched to a gene. Germline V gene data show CDR1 as SGHNT and CDR2 as YYREEE (reference sequence). This CDR3 is built from 17 residues. The CDR3 sequence is CASSSLGTGALNEKLFF. The CDR3 coding sequence is TGTGCCAGCAGCTCCCTCGGGACAGGGGCGCTAAATGAAAAACTGTTTTTT.

This clone was found once. The rearrangement uses TRBV7-6 and TRBJ2-7; a weak D match, TRBD1 (5 bases). Germline values: CDR1 SGHVS, CDR2 FNYEAQ. The CDR3 contains 14 residues. Trimming removed 1 base from V and 2 bases from J, with 9 bases in between. CDR3: CASSLGTGPYEQYF. The CDR3 coding sequence is TGTGCCAGCAGCTTAGGCACAGGCCCCTACGAGCAGTACTTC.

In its sample, this clone was seen once. The gene calls are TRBV7-9 and TRBJ1-1; D possibly corresponds to TRBD1 (6 bases). CDR1 is SEHNR, CDR2 FQNEAQ, per germline (reference sequence). The length of the CDR3 is 15 residues. V lost 4 bases to trimming and J lost 2 bases, with 14 bases between them. As DNA, the CDR3 is TGTGCCAGCAGCTCACAAGGACAGTTTAACACTGAAGCTTTCTTT. It translates to CASSSQGQFNTEAFF.

The rearrangement links TRBV18 to TRBJ2-5; 9 bases fit TRBD2. V lost 3 bases, J lost 5 bases, and 4 bases stayed unmatched. From germline, CDR1 is KGHSH and CDR2 LQKENI. The CDR3 has 14 amino acids. The CDR3 DNA reads TGTGCCAGCTCACCGCGGGGGGGAGATGAGACCCAGTACTTC. Translated, it gives CASSPRGGDETQYF.

The V call is TRBV25-1, the J call TRBJ1-6; TRBD1 might be the D (5 bases). The ends were cut back, 5 bases at V and 9 bases at J, with 17 bases in the middle. The CDR3 consists of 15 residues. Germline V CDR1 and CDR2: MGHDK, SYGVNS. The CDR3, as DNA: TGTGCCAGCAGTCTTGGGGCGAGAGGTGGTTCACCCCTCCACTTT. The encoded protein is CASSLGARGGSPLHF.

The table lists this clone with a few counts. The chain couples TRBV24-1 to TRBJ2-5, with 7 positions matching TRBD2. V shed 4 bases and J 0 bases; nucleotides not matched to a gene: 7. Germline-derived CDR1 and CDR2 are KGHDR and SFDVKD. The CDR3 is 16 residues long. The CDR3 nucleotides read TGTGCCACCAGTGACTGGGGGAGGGAGGACCAAGAGACCCAGTACTTC. Its protein is CATSDWGREDQETQYF.

This sequence joins TRBV28 and TRBJ2-5; no firm D call. The V gene's germline CDR1 is MDHEN and CDR2 SYDVKM. V shed 3 bases and J shed 2 bases, with 10 bases lying between them. The CDR3 is 14 amino acids. The CDR3 nucleotides read TGTGCCAGCAGTTTTCTTAACAGACAAGAGACCCAGTACTTC. Amino acid sequence: CASSFLNRQETQYF.

The chain recombines TRBV7-2 with TRBJ2-5, with 8 bases identical to TRBD1. Germline trimming cut 5 bases from V and 5 bases from J; bases unmatched to any gene: 10. The V gene's germline CDR1 is SGHTA and CDR2 FQGNSA. The CDR3 is made up of 15 amino acids. The CDR3 loop is CASSPGTGYWETQYF. Written as DNA, the CDR3 is TGTGCCAGCAGCCCAGGGACAGGATATTGGGAGACCCAGTACTTC.

The chain has TRBV19 and TRBJ1-5; TRBD1 might be the D (5 bases). Germline lookup yields CDR1 LNHDA and CDR2 SQIVND (reference sequence). Trimming cost V 3 bases and J 4 bases, with 13 bases left between them. This CDR3 comprises 15 residues. The CDR3: CASSMRTGGNQPQHF. DNA of the CDR3: TGTGCCAGTAGTATGCGAACGGGGGGGAATCAGCCCCAGCATTTT.

This clone came up a few times. The genes are TRBV19 and TRBJ1-4; 8 bases agree with TRBD1. Germline CDR1 and CDR2: LNHDA and SQIVND (reference sequence). After removal of 4 bases from V and 5 bases from J, the junction contained 6 bases not matched to a gene. The CDR3 contains 15 residues. This chain's CDR3 is CASSNNRGENEKLFF. CDR3 sequence (DNA): TGTGCCAGTAGTAACAACAGGGGGGAGAATGAAAAACTGTTTTTT. Supplemented by reference TRBV19 and TRBJ1-4, the full variable domain reads DGGITQSPKYLFRKEGQNVTLSCEQNLNHDAMYWYRQDPGQGLRLIYYSQIVNDFQKGDIAEGYSVSREKKESFPLTVTSAQKNPTAFYLCASSNNRGENEKLFFGSGTQLSVL.

J is TRBJ2-3 and V is TRBV7-2, with 10 bases that match TRBD2. This CDR3 contains 16 residues. Germline V lookup: CDR1 SGHTA, CDR2 FQGNSA. Trimming took 0 bases from V and 5 from J; bases not matched to a gene: 5. The CDR3 here is CASSLALAGVGDTQYF. CDR3 coding DNA: TGTGCCAGCAGCTTAGCGCTAGCGGGAGTGGGAGATACGCAGTATTTT.

V usage is TRBV9 and J usage is TRBJ1-3, with 7 bases that match TRBD1. V shed 0 bases and J 2 bases; nucleotides not matched to a gene: 5. Germline V gene data show CDR1 as SGDLS and CDR2 as YYNGEE. The CDR3 totals 16 residues. The CDR3 is CASSVAIGTAGNTIYF. Here the CDR3 DNA reads TGTGCCAGCAGCGTAGCCATAGGGACAGCTGGAAACACCATATATTTT. Supplemented by reference TRBV9 and TRBJ1-3, the full variable domain reads DSGVTQTPKHLITATGQRVTLRCSPRSGDLSVYWYQQSLDQGLQFLIQYYNGEERAKGNILERFSAQQFPDLHSELNLSSLELGDSALYFCASSVAIGTAGNTIYFGEGSWLTVV.

This chain joins TRBV7-3 and TRBJ1-5, with D hard to call. This CDR3 contains 15 residues. CDR1 and CDR2 from the germline V gene are SGHTA and FQGTGA. Trimming removed 1 base from V and 7 bases from J, with 14 bases in between. The DNA of the CDR3 is TGTGCCAGCAGCTTAAAAAGGGATGGGAGACAGCCCCAGCATTTT. Translated: CASSLKRDGRQPQHF. Using reference TRBV7-3 and TRBJ1-5 for the parts outside the CDR3, the full variable domain is GAGVSQTPSNKVTEKGKYVELRCDPISGHTALYWYRQSLGQGPEFLIYFQGTGAADDSGLPNDRFFAVRPEGSVSTLKIQRTERGDSAVYLCASSLKRDGRQPQHFGDGTRLSIL.

This sequence joins TRBV29-1 and TRBJ1-2, with D possibly being TRBD1 (5 bases). Trimming removed 3 bases at V and 4 bases at J, with 15 bases between. This CDR3 is built from 14 residues. Germline CDR1 and CDR2: SQVTM and ANQGSEA. The chain's CDR3 is CSVEFQTVSYGYTF. CDR3 nucleotides: TGCAGCGTTGAGTTCCAGACAGTTTCCTATGGCTACACCTTC.